Listed below are T cell receptor beta chains from one sample, sequenced in a study of T cells expressing NK-cell markers. TCRdb reanalyzed the 5' RACE reads, giving one entry per CDR3 protein sequence and no DNA. The sample has about 180,000 distinct CDR3 sequences, and its top ten clones hold around 18%. The sequencing sample was made of blood T cells: a sorted CD56 or NKG2C T cell subset, CD4+ or CD8+ T cells, or bulk PBMC T cells (not recorded which). Every receptor here comes from a woman between 18 and 70 years old in good health. Each CDR3 is given with its conserved first and last residue.

V: TRBV19
J: TRBJ1-1
CDR3: CASSIGPEGEAFF

V: TRBV12-3/TRBV12-4
J: TRBJ2-5
CDR3: CASTRPDRSETQYF

V: TRBV7-2
J: TRBJ1-2
CDR3: CASSLARRQGPKNYGYTF

V: TRBV20-1
J: TRBJ1-2
CDR3: CSARKGIDYGYTF

V: TRBV7-6
J: TRBJ2-1
CDR3: CASSTTFSGRGVQFF

V: TRBV11-2
J: TRBJ2-1
CDR3: CASALQGYNEQFF

V: TRBV7-3
J: TRBJ2-2
CDR3: CASSFGGSAGELFF

V: TRBV3-1
J: TRBJ1-6
CDR3: CASGFLQGTSPLHF

V: TRBV29-1
J: TRBJ2-5
CDR3: CSVEDLQGAFGETQYF

V: TRBV12-3/TRBV12-4
J: TRBJ1-2
CDR3: CASSHRTAGYTF

V: TRBV7-3
J: TRBJ1-1
CDR3: CASSLQGGEAFF

V: TRBV5-6
J: TRBJ2-5
CDR3: CASSFGQLEETQYF

V: TRBV2
J: TRBJ1-1
CDR3: CASRTYRGLDEAFF

V: TRBV12-3/TRBV12-4
J: TRBJ1-1
CDR3: CASRRTANTEAFF

V: TRBV5-8
J: TRBJ2-5
CDR3: CASSLLGQGKETQYF

V: TRBV20-1
J: TRBJ2-5
CDR3: CSAQGGKETQYF

V: TRBV9
J: TRBJ1-6
CDR3: CASSERTGGDSPLHF

V: TRBV5-5
J: TRBJ2-5
CDR3: CASSPPNREETQYF

V: TRBV6-1
J: TRBJ2-7
CDR3: CASFRQGSYEQYF

V: TRBV28
J: TRBJ1-2
CDR3: CASRFSDRGEAGYTF